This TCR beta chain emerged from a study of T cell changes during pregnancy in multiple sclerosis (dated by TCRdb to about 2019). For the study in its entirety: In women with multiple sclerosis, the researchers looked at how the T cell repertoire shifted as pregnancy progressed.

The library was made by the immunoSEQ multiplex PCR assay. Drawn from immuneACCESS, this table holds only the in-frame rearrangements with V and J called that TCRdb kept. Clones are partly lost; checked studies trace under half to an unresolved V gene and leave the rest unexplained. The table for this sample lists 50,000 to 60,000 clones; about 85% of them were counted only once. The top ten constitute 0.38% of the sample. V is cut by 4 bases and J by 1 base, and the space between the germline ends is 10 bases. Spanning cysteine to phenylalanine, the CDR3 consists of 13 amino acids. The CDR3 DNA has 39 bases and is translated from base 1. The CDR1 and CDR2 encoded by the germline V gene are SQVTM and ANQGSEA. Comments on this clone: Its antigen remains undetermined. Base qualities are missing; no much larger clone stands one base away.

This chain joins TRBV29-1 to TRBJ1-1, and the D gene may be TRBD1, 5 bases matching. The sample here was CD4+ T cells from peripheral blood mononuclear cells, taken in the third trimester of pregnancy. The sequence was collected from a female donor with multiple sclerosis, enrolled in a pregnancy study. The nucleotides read TGCAGCGTTGTAGGGGTCCGGAACACTGAAGCTTTCTTT. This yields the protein CSVVGVRNTEAFF.